These T cell receptor beta chains were read from a single sample in a study of T cells after yellow fever vaccination. TCRdb reprocessed the 5' RACE reads with MiXCR, giving one entry per CDR3 protein. This table has 350,000 to 550,000 distinct CDR3 sequences, roughly a sixth appearing once. Specimen: PBMCs, collected before the yellow fever booster vaccination. Every receptor here comes from a man aged 18 to 35 who received the YFV17D yellow fever vaccine. Each CDR3 is given with its conserved first and last residue. A D gene is named only where the DNA matches it firmly. The size of a clone is reported for some rows only, either as once, few or many, or as a class for expanded clones.

d_call	j_call	clone_size	v_call	cdr3_aa	cdr3_nt
NA	TRBJ2-7	NA	TRBV6-5	CASSYSGLRDTYEQYF	TGTGCCAGCAGTTACTCCGGGCTCCGCGATACCTACGAGCAGTACTTC
NA	TRBJ1-5	NA	TRBV6-6	CDLMEPQHF	TGCGATCTTATGGAGCCCCAGCATTTT
NA	TRBJ2-2	NA	TRBV6-2/TRBV6-3	CASTRRDTGELFF	TGTGCCAGCACCCGACGGGACACCGGGGAGCTGTTTTTT
NA	TRBJ2-7	few	TRBV11-2	CASSSMDYEQYF	TGTGCCAGCAGCTCAATGGACTACGAGCAGTACTTC
NA	TRBJ1-2	NA	TRBV5-1	CASSFNRAPNTF	TGCGCCAGCAGCTTTAACAGGGCCCCTAACACCTTC
NA	TRBJ1-1	NA	TRBV9	CASSIEPVDRSSEAFF	TGTGCCAGCAGCATCGAACCCGTGGACAGATCCTCTGAAGCTTTCTTT
TRBD1	TRBJ1-4	NA	TRBV7-9	CASSFLRQGNEKLFF	TGTGCCAGCAGCTTCCTGAGACAGGGGAATGAAAAACTGTTTTTT
NA	TRBJ2-5	many	TRBV5-1	CASSLAGGKETQYF	TGCGCCAGCAGCTTGGCTGGGGGAAAAGAGACCCAGTACTTC
TRBD1	TRBJ2-3	few	TRBV12-3/TRBV12-4	CASTIPGTGGTDTQYF	TGTGCCAGCACCATCCCCGGGACAGGCGGGACAGATACGCAGTATTTT
TRBD1	TRBJ2-3	NA	TRBV6-4	CASSQDRGSTDTQYF	TGTGCCAGCAGCCAGGACAGGGGCTCCACAGATACGCAGTATTTT
NA	TRBJ1-1	NA	TRBV25-1	CASSGGGATEAFF	TGTGCCAGCAGTGGGGGAGGGGCCACTGAAGCTTTCTTT
NA	TRBJ2-1	few	TRBV20-1	CSASRGDEQFF	TGCAGTGCCTCCCGGGGCGATGAGCAGTTCTTC
NA	TRBJ1-3	few	TRBV9	CASSGRNTIYF	TGTGCCAGCAGCGGGCGAAACACCATATATTTT
NA	TRBJ1-6	NA	TRBV28	CASSDLPAIHF	TGTGCCAGCAGTGACCTACCTGCTATCCACTTT
NA	TRBJ2-2	few	TRBV3-1	CASSQGVGVGELFF	TGTGCCAGCAGCCAAGGGGTCGGGGTAGGGGAGCTGTTTTTT
NA	TRBJ1-1	NA	TRBV5-6	CASSLAKETATEAFF	TGTGCCAGCAGCTTGGCTAAGGAGACGGCCACTGAAGCTTTCTTT
TRBD2	TRBJ2-1	few	TRBV27	CASCPGGTYNEQFF	TGTGCCAGCTGCCCGGGGGGTACCTACAATGAGCAGTTCTTC
TRBD2	TRBJ2-3	NA	TRBV4-3	CASSGERGGSTDTQYF	TGCGCCAGCAGCGGGGAGCGGGGGGGCTCCACAGATACGCAGTATTTT
TRBD2	TRBJ2-5	NA	TRBV7-6	CASSLARAGGEETQYF	TGTGCCAGCAGCTTAGCGCGGGCCGGGGGGGAAGAGACCCAGTACTTC
TRBD1	TRBJ1-5	few	TRBV7-2	CASAGDSYNQPQHF	TGTGCCAGCGCTGGGGACAGCTACAATCAGCCCCAGCATTTT
NA	TRBJ1-6	NA	TRBV7-2	CASSLYGVDSPLHF	TGTGCCAGCAGCTTATACGGAGTAGATTCACCCCTCCACTTT
NA	TRBJ1-1	few	TRBV11-1	CASSSRMGTNTEAFF	TGTGCCAGCAGCTCTCGGATGGGGACTAACACTGAAGCTTTCTTT
TRBD1	TRBJ2-2	few	TRBV7-6	CASSIDRGPTGELFF	TGTGCCAGCAGCATCGACAGGGGCCCCACCGGGGAGCTGTTTTTT
NA	TRBJ2-1	few	TRBV4-2	CASSQEDGSSYNEQFF	TGTGCCAGCAGCCAAGAGGATGGAAGCTCCTACAATGAGCAGTTCTTC
NA	TRBJ2-5	NA	TRBV6-5	CASSYSITGTSGETQYF	TGTGCCAGCAGTTACTCGATCACAGGGACGTCGGGAGAGACCCAGTACTTC
TRBD1	TRBJ1-2	few	TRBV11-2	CASSLLGQGYGYTF	TGTGCCAGCAGCTTATTGGGACAGGGCTATGGCTACACCTTC
NA	TRBJ1-4	few	TRBV4-2	CASSQEEAEKLFF	TGTGCCAGCAGCCAAGAAGAGGCTGAAAAACTGTTTTTT
NA	TRBJ2-3	few	TRBV7-2	CASSFAGSTDTQYF	TGTGCCAGCAGCTTCGCAGGTTCCACAGATACGCAGTATTTT
TRBD1	TRBJ1-2	few	TRBV12-3/TRBV12-4	CASRRTGGVGGYTF	TGTGCCAGCAGAAGGACAGGGGGCGTGGGTGGCTACACCTTC
NA	TRBJ2-1	NA	TRBV13	CASSPATGNNEQFF	TGTGCCAGCAGCCCCGCCACAGGGAACAATGAGCAGTTCTTC
TRBD2	TRBJ2-3	NA	TRBV12-3/TRBV12-4	CASSPSGVRHTQYF	TGTGCCAGCAGCCCTAGCGGGGTGCGCCATACGCAGTATTTT
NA	TRBJ1-1	few	TRBV10-2	CASGTWMNTEAFF	TGCGCCAGCGGGACGTGGATGAACACTGAAGCTTTCTTT
TRBD2	TRBJ2-1	few	TRBV6-5	CASRPISGGLLSLRYNEQFF	TGTGCCAGCAGGCCGATAAGCGGGGGGCTTCTCAGTCTCCGTTACAATGAGCAGTTCTTC
NA	TRBJ2-7	NA	TRBV5-6	CASSLVTAQLPQYF	TGTGCCAGCAGCTTGGTGACAGCACAACTCCCGCAGTACTTC
NA	TRBJ1-6	NA	TRBV7-9	CASSFARGTLSPLHF	TGTGCCAGCAGCTTCGCCCGGGGAACATTGTCACCCCTCCACTTT
NA	TRBJ1-5	few	TRBV6-5	CASSAGQGLSQPQHF	TGTGCCAGCAGTGCCGGGCAGGGGTTGAGTCAGCCCCAGCATTTT
NA	TRBJ2-3	few	TRBV6-1	CASREDGGTDTQYF	TGTGCCAGCAGGGAAGACGGAGGCACAGATACGCAGTATTTT
TRBD1	TRBJ2-5	few	TRBV4-3	CASSQVGQGETQYF	TGCGCCAGCAGCCAAGTCGGACAGGGGGAGACCCAGTACTTC
NA	TRBJ1-1	NA	TRBV6-2/TRBV6-3	CASQGHMNTEAFF	TGTGCCAGCCAAGGACATATGAACACTGAAGCTTTCTTT
NA	TRBJ1-1	NA	TRBV20-1	CSARVRARNTEAFF	TGCAGTGCTAGAGTGAGGGCTCGAAACACTGAAGCTTTCTTT
TRBD2	TRBJ2-5	few	TRBV11-2	CASSLIWGGVETQYF	TGTGCCAGCAGCTTAATTTGGGGGGGAGTGGAGACCCAGTACTTC
NA	TRBJ1-6	NA	TRBV20-1	CSASSQESPLHF	TGCAGTGCCTCTTCTCAGGAATCACCCCTCCACTTT
NA	TRBJ1-1	few	TRBV7-2	CASSSSYRVTEAFF	TGTGCCAGCAGCTCGAGCTACAGGGTCACTGAAGCTTTCTTT
TRBD1	TRBJ1-2	NA	TRBV29-1	CSVKDRGHGYTF	TGCAGCGTTAAGGACAGGGGGCATGGCTACACCTTC
NA	TRBJ2-5	NA	TRBV28	CASSSPFEGEETQYF	TGTGCCAGCAGTTCCCCGTTTGAAGGGGAAGAGACCCAGTACTTC